Listed below are T cell receptor beta chains from one sample, sequenced in a study of OX40 agonist ivuxolimab in advanced cancers. Sequencing used immunoSEQ multiplex PCR; TCRdb keeps in-frame clones, though not all of them. The sample has about 100,000 clones; around nine tenths are singletons. Sequencing used CD4+ or CD8+ T cells sorted from blood, obtained in a trial of the OX40 agonist ivuxolimab. Source of these receptors: an adult with an advanced solid tumor such as melanoma, head and neck, liver or kidney cancer. Each CDR3 is given with its conserved first and last residue. A D gene is named only where the DNA matches it firmly. Size is stated for part of the rows, as once, few or many counts, or as a class when the clone is expanded.

TRBJ1-1,TRBV2,-,-,TGTGCCAGCAGCGTTGACACGAACACTGAAGCTTTCTTT,CASSVDTNTEAFF
TRBJ2-5,TRBV4-2,-,TRBD2,TGTGCCAGCAGCCAAGGGTCTAGCGGAGTCCAAGAGACCCAGTACTTC,CASSQGSSGVQETQYF
TRBJ2-7,TRBV5-1,-,-,TGCGCCAGCAGCCCGGCGGGGTCGCGGACGAACTCCTACGAGCAGTACTTC,CASSPAGSRTNSYEQYF
TRBJ1-1,TRBV29-1,once,-,TGCAGCGTTATGAACACTGAAGCTTTCTTT,CSVMNTEAFF
TRBJ2-1,TRBV29-1,-,-,TGCAGCGGGACGGGGGAGGCCAATGAGCAGTTCTTC,CSGTGEANEQFF
TRBJ2-7,TRBV5-1,-,-,TGCGCCAGCAGCCCCGGTCCTAGCTACGAGCAGTACTTC,CASSPGPSYEQYF
TRBJ2-2,TRBV6-6,-,-,TGTGCCAGCAGGGTGGGACCAAACACCGGGGAGCTGTTTTTT,CASRVGPNTGELFF
TRBJ1-1,TRBV7-9,-,-,TGTGCCAGCAGCGCGCAAACTGAAGCTTTCTTT,CASSAQTEAFF
TRBJ2-1,TRBV5-1,-,TRBD2,TGCGCCAGCAGCTTAGGGAGGGACCGAAGGTGGTACAATGAGCAGTTCTTC,CASSLGRDRRWYNEQFF
TRBJ2-7,TRBV5-1,-,-,TGCGCCAGCAGCCCGAGCTCATCGCCTTACGAGCAGTACTTC,CASSPSSSPYEQYF
TRBJ2-7,TRBV27,-,TRBD1,TGTGCCAGCAGTCCCTGGGGACAGATTAGCTCCTACGAGCAGTACTTC,CASSPWGQISSYEQYF
TRBJ2-4,TRBV27,-,-,TGTGCCAGCAGTCCCCAGCGAGGGGGGGTCAGGGGCAAAAACATTCAGTACTTC,CASSPQRGGVRGKNIQYF
TRBJ2-7,TRBV30,few,-,TGTGCCTGGAGTTCCCCACGGACATTTGAGCAGTACTTC,CAWSSPRTFEQYF